This TCR beta chain was recorded in a study of cytomegalovirus exposure and HLA in healthy donors. Overall study results and limits: Analyzed later, most CMV-associated TCR beta chains appeared HLA-restricted. From TCR beta sequences, most subjects' HLA-A and HLA-B alleles were reportedly predicted accurately. High specificity and sensitivity for cytomegalovirus status were reported for the classifier. With later analysis, a missense DCLRE1C variant became linked to TCR beta V- and J-gene trimming.

This clone was observed a single time. Its matching antigen is unknown. PCR used 60 Vbeta primers and 13 Jbeta primers. Sequencing used immunoSEQ multiplex PCR; TCRdb keeps in-frame clones, though not all of them. Here the sample spans some 140,000 clones, approximately 80% being singletons. The CDR3 loop spans 13 amino acids. Germline assignment: CDR1 MNHEY and CDR2 SMNVEV (reference sequence). Deletions cut 6 bases from V and 3 bases from J, with 12 bases between. Specimen: PBMCs. This chain joins TRBV27 and TRBJ2-7; weak D call: TRBD1 (6 bases). This sequence originates from a young man in good health and CMV-seropositive. DNA for the CDR3: TGTGCCAGCAGCCGGGACATATACTACGAGCAGTACTTC. Its protein product is CASSRDIYYEQYF.